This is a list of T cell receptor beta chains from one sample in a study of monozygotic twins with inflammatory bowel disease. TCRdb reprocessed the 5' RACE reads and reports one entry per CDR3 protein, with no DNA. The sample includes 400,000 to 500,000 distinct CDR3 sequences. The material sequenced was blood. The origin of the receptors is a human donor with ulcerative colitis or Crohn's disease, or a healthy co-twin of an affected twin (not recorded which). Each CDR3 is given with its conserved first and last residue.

CDR3aa: CASSPSQVNYEQYF
j_gene: TRBJ2-7
v_gene: TRBV18

CDR3aa: CASSYGLPGETQYF
j_gene: TRBJ2-5
v_gene: TRBV6-5

CDR3aa: CASSPPNRGVNTEAFF
j_gene: TRBJ1-1
v_gene: TRBV18

CDR3aa: CASSWGDSPGTPQYF
j_gene: TRBJ2-3
v_gene: TRBV7-8

CDR3aa: CASSLDFLQGIYTF
j_gene: TRBJ1-2
v_gene: TRBV7-9

CDR3aa: CASRVTGFNEKLFF
j_gene: TRBJ1-4
v_gene: TRBV28

CDR3aa: CASSLYSYGDTQYF
j_gene: TRBJ2-3
v_gene: TRBV7-9

CDR3aa: CASSLDGLAGQPYEQYF
j_gene: TRBJ2-7
v_gene: TRBV7-2

CDR3aa: CSAEGGRENSNQPQHF
j_gene: TRBJ1-5
v_gene: TRBV20-1

CDR3aa: CASSLSTGGQISGNTIYF
j_gene: TRBJ1-3
v_gene: TRBV12-3/TRBV12-4

CDR3aa: CSASRPGQETQYF
j_gene: TRBJ2-5
v_gene: TRBV20-1

CDR3aa: CASSPSFIYNEQFF
j_gene: TRBJ2-1
v_gene: TRBV28

CDR3aa: CASSSLASTENTEAFF
j_gene: TRBJ1-1
v_gene: TRBV7-9

CDR3aa: CASSYTGTSGVYNEQFF
j_gene: TRBJ2-1
v_gene: TRBV5-1

CDR3aa: CASSLEFRNNEQFF
j_gene: TRBJ2-1
v_gene: TRBV7-2

CDR3aa: CASSLKGVGTGELFF
j_gene: TRBJ2-2
v_gene: TRBV5-4

CDR3aa: CASQGTSSYNEQFF
j_gene: TRBJ2-1
v_gene: TRBV7-8

CDR3aa: CASSLAGTNTEAFF
j_gene: TRBJ1-1
v_gene: TRBV12-3/TRBV12-4

CDR3aa: CATSVDGLKETQYF
j_gene: TRBJ2-5
v_gene: TRBV6-1

CDR3aa: CASSPHYNEQFF
j_gene: TRBJ2-1
v_gene: TRBV2

CDR3aa: CASSQSYFQVFYNEQFF
j_gene: TRBJ2-1
v_gene: TRBV14

CDR3aa: CASSPDGTAPTQYF
j_gene: TRBJ2-3
v_gene: TRBV5-5

CDR3aa: CASSGIQNTEAFF
j_gene: TRBJ1-1
v_gene: TRBV5-1

CDR3aa: CASSLAAQQLNEKLFF
j_gene: TRBJ1-4
v_gene: TRBV12-3/TRBV12-4

CDR3aa: CATSRDYYSSYEQYF
j_gene: TRBJ2-7
v_gene: TRBV15

CDR3aa: CASSLPGRNEQFF
j_gene: TRBJ2-1
v_gene: TRBV27

CDR3aa: CASSLEGRVLTEAFF
j_gene: TRBJ1-1
v_gene: TRBV7-9

CDR3aa: CSVVPGQVTEAFF
j_gene: TRBJ1-1
v_gene: TRBV29-1

CDR3aa: CASSLSQGDWETQYF
j_gene: TRBJ2-5
v_gene: TRBV5-1

CDR3aa: CASSLALRGSSYEQYF
j_gene: TRBJ2-7
v_gene: TRBV5-4

CDR3aa: CAWSVVTARGQPQHF
j_gene: TRBJ1-5
v_gene: TRBV30